The subject of this entry is one T cell receptor (beta chain). Germline-derived CDR1 and CDR2 are SGDLS and YYNGEE. The V segment lost 3 bases and the J segment 5 bases; nucleotides outside the gene matches: 7. There are 15 residues in the CDR3. Unstimulated Tregs (CD4+CD25+CD127-) and CD4+CD25- non-Tregs were sorted from PBMCs. This sample was taken from a study of Tregs in tolerant kidney transplant recipients. Study summary: Related graft donors supplied nonmyeloablative bone marrow transplants, and mixed chimerism was transient.

This table comes from immunoSEQ multiplex PCR, and its TCRdb copy is limited to in-frame clones, with some not included. The table lists roughly 66,000 clones, roughly 89% of them singletons. The rearrangement links TRBV9 to TRBJ2-5, with TRBD2 matching over 10 bases. Sequences were derived from CD8+ T cells from blood, sampled before the transplant. The clonotype was recovered from a human donor who received a combined kidney and bone marrow transplant. The CDR3 loop reads CASSGVAGGAETQYF. For the CDR3, the DNA is TGTGCCAGCAGCGGGGTAGCGGGAGGTGCGGAGACCCAGTACTTC.